The 3 T cell receptor beta chains below were found in one sample sequenced in a study of radiation and T cells in renal cell carcinoma. TCRdb's table, derived via immunoSEQ multiplex PCR, lists solely in-frame clones and lacks some. Among 130,000 to 150,000 clones, approximately 91% were seen once, and the ten largest hold approximately 12%. Time point: baseline pretreatment blood. The treatment is: 15 Gy SBRT to primary tumor, nephrectomy 4 weeks later. This specimen consisted of blood, obtained from a patient whose treatment included radiotherapy and nephrectomy. The origin of the receptors is a woman aged 45 to 65 with renal cell carcinoma.

This clone appeared once. The chain carries TRBV10-3 and TRBJ1-2; D is undetermined. The length of the CDR3 is 12 residues. V dropped 6 bases and J dropped 2 bases, with 7 bases sitting between them. The germline V gene encodes CDR1 ENHRY and CDR2 SYGVKD. This chain's CDR3 is CAIRDGNYGYTF. In DNA, the CDR3 is TGTGCCATCAGGGACGGAAACTATGGCTACACCTTC.

The rearrangement links TRBV11-3 to TRBJ2-1; TRBD2 aligns across 7 bases. The CDR3 runs 16 residues. The V segment lost 0 bases and the J segment 3 bases; nucleotides outside the gene matches: 5. Germline CDR1 and CDR2: SGHNT and YENEEA. The CDR3 nucleotides read TGTGCCAGCAGCTTAGATAGTAGCGGGCTCTACAATGAGCAGTTCTTC. It translates to CASSLDSSGLYNEQFF.

This chain uses TRBV10-3 with TRBJ1-5; the D is unclear. V was clipped by 3 bases and J by 3 bases, with 12 bases between them. Germline V gives CDR1 ENHRY, CDR2 SYGVKD. The CDR3 has 15 residues. DNA of the CDR3: TGTGCCATCAGTGACCCGGAGCGTCCCAATCAGCCCCAGCATTTT. This sequence encodes CAISDPERPNQPQHF.